This T cell receptor (beta chain) was captured in a study of T cell changes during pregnancy in multiple sclerosis. The assay was immunoSEQ multiplex PCR, and TCRdb's table has in-frame clones only and misses some. This table holds about 61,000 clones, nearly 90% found once. Germline trimming cut 0 bases from V and 1 base from J; bases unmatched to any gene: 6. CDR3 size: 17 residues. CDR1 is SGHRS and CDR2 is YFSETQ in the germline V gene. The TCR sequence derives from a female donor with multiple sclerosis, enrolled in a pregnancy study. J is TRBJ2-7 and V is TRBV5-1; 11 bases align to TRBD2. The material sequenced was peripheral blood, taken in the first trimester of pregnancy. The CDR3 region has the DNA TGCGCCAGCAGCTTGGGCAGTAGCGGGAGGGGGTCCTACGAGCAGTACTTC. Amino acid sequence: CASSLGSSGRGSYEQYF.